This record looks at one T cell receptor beta chain sequence and its context. This record belongs to a study of blood T cell repertoires in COVID-19. Looking at the study overall: PBMCs, B-cell-depleted T cells, or T cells provided the cDNA or gDNA that made up the material.

The germline V and J ends were trimmed by 2 bases and 2 bases, with 4 bases remaining between them. Germline CDR1 and CDR2: SGHTA and FQGNSA. The CDR3 runs to 13 residues. How the authors handled the data: Estimation of nucleated cell counts was performed using reference gene primer amplification. Here immunoSEQ multiplex PCR was the method, and the copy in TCRdb shows in-frame clones only, minus some. That table gives V, J and clone size, and the DNA gave D and trimming. The repertoire holds about 73,000 clones, with about 86% as singletons. Sequencing was performed on peripheral blood. The clonotype was recovered from a man aged 50-59 years with active COVID-19. This chain connects TRBV7-2 to TRBJ1-5; unclear D gene. CDR3 sequence (DNA): TGTGCCAGCAGCTTACAGGGCAATCAGCCCCAGCATTTT. Protein product: CASSLQGNQPQHF.